This entry describes one TCR beta chain. The data belong to a study of radiation and T cells in renal cell carcinoma. Time point meaning: baseline pretreatment blood. Treatment described: 15 Gy SBRT to primary tumor, nephrectomy 4 weeks later. Sequenced by immunoSEQ multiplex PCR; TCRdb stores in-frame clones only, minus some. The top ten clones hold roughly 4% of a sample with around 140,000 clones, 88% of them seen once. CDR3 length: 15 amino acids. Germline V lookup: CDR1 SGHTA, CDR2 FQGNSA. Between the trimmed V and J ends, which lost 5 bases and 3 bases, there was a span of 14 bases. The chain uses TRBV7-2 and TRBJ1-3; no clear D gene. Source: blood, taken from a patient whose treatment included radiotherapy and nephrectomy. This TCR derives from a woman in her 70s with renal cell carcinoma. Here the CDR3 DNA reads TGTGCCAGCAGCGCAAAGGCCGGCAGTGGAAACACCATATATTTT. Its translation is CASSAKAGSGNTIYF. The full variable domain, completed using reference TRBV7-2 and TRBJ1-3, is GAGVSQSPSNKVTEKGKDVELRCDPISGHTALYWYRQSLGQGLEFLIYFQGNSAPDKSGLPSDRFSAERTGGSVSTLTIQRTQQEDSAVYLCASSAKAGSGNTIYFGEGSWLTVV.